This T cell receptor beta chain was captured by sequencing in a study of T cells after yellow fever vaccination. Germline V lookup: CDR1 SGHTA, CDR2 FQGNSA. The V end was cut by 3 bases, the J end by 2 bases, with 8 bases between. The CDR3 runs to 14 residues. MiXCR was run by TCRdb on the 5' RACE reads, yielding one entry per CDR3 protein. The sample lists roughly 330,000 distinct CDR3 sequences, around 6.8% occurring once. This specimen consisted of PBMCs, obtained roughly seven weeks after the first yellow fever vaccination. The receptor's source is a man younger than 35 who received the YFV17D yellow fever vaccine. The chain recombines TRBV7-2 with TRBJ1-3; D is uncertain. Written as DNA, the CDR3 is TGTGCCAGCAGCTTTCCCTACCCTGGAAACACCATATATTTT. Translated: CASSFPYPGNTIYF.